This T cell receptor beta chain was recovered during a study of T cell clonality in common variable immunodeficiency. Clones were read by immunoSEQ multiplex PCR, and TCRdb kept only the in-frame ones, dropping some. This sample comprises some 13,000 clones, none seen once only. This CDR3 is 15 amino acids long. V trimming: 4 bases; J trimming: 8 bases; junction bases outside the gene matches: 5. The V gene's germline CDR1 is MNHNS and CDR2 SASEGT. Caucasian heritage predominated among both patients and controls. Blood came from CVID subjects not ill and not taking immunomodulatory or immunosuppressive medication. Of note for this clone: Its antigen is undetermined. The read terminates 3 residues before the CDR3 end, so the remaining end is supplied by the germline J gene.

Notes on the study in general: Compared with controls, CVID subjects had fewer shared TCRbeta clones. Repertoire-complication correlations in CVID were limited by patient heterogeneity. In common variable immunodeficiency, TCR beta chains reportedly carried fewer deletions and N-nucleotide insertions.

This TCR was sampled from a human donor with common variable immunodeficiency. The chain carries TRBV6-1 and TRBJ1-6; TRBD1 agrees at 10 bases. Sample: peripheral blood mononuclear cells. Here the CDR3 reads CASSGDRGSYSPLHF. The covered CDR3 bases are TGTGCCAGCAGTGGGGACAGGGGTTCTTATTCACCC.